This T cell receptor (beta chain) was found in a study of blood T cell repertoires in COVID-19. At the level of the study: In each case, the material was cDNA or gDNA derived from T cells, B-cell-depleted T cells, or PBMCs.

The length of the CDR3 is 18 residues. The J segment lost 5 bases and the V segment lost 3 bases, leaving 14 bases of the junction unmatched. Germline V CDR1 and CDR2: LGHNA, YNFKEQ. In the original analysis: Counts of nucleated cells, estimated from reference gene primer amplification, were obtained. Profiling relied on immunoSEQ multiplex PCR, and the TCRdb table lists in-frame clones only, not all of them. That table is the source of V, J and clone size, and D and trimming were worked out from the DNA. The data contain 120,000 or so clones, 70% to 90% of them seen just once; the ten biggest clones take up around 4.8%.

Sequenced material: peripheral blood. The chain employs TRBV4-2 and TRBJ1-5, with 9 bases matching TRBD1. This clonotype was sampled from a human donor in a cohort sampled during active COVID-19. The CDR3 is CASSHFGTGSRADQPQHF. CDR3 sequence (DNA): TGTGCCAGCAGCCATTTTGGGACAGGGAGTCGCGCGGATCAGCCCCAGCATTTT.